This entry concerns a single TCR beta chain. The CDR3 runs to 16 residues. The V gene's germline CDR1 is KGHDR and CDR2 SFDVKD. With V trimmed by 4 bases and J by 0 bases, 3 bases remained unmatched. Assay used: immunoSEQ multiplex PCR; TCRdb lists only in-frame clones, some missing. Of nearly 200,000 clones listed, about nine tenths are singletons. This sample is drawn from a study of control samples from healthy donors and cancer patients. The sequenced material came from blood. The receptor was isolated from a young man in good health. The chain recombines TRBV24-1 with TRBJ2-3; 10 bases are shared with TRBD2. CDR3: CATSDQAGGSTDTQYF. For the CDR3, the DNA is TGTGCCACCAGTGACCAAGCGGGGGGGAGCACAGATACGCAGTATTTT.